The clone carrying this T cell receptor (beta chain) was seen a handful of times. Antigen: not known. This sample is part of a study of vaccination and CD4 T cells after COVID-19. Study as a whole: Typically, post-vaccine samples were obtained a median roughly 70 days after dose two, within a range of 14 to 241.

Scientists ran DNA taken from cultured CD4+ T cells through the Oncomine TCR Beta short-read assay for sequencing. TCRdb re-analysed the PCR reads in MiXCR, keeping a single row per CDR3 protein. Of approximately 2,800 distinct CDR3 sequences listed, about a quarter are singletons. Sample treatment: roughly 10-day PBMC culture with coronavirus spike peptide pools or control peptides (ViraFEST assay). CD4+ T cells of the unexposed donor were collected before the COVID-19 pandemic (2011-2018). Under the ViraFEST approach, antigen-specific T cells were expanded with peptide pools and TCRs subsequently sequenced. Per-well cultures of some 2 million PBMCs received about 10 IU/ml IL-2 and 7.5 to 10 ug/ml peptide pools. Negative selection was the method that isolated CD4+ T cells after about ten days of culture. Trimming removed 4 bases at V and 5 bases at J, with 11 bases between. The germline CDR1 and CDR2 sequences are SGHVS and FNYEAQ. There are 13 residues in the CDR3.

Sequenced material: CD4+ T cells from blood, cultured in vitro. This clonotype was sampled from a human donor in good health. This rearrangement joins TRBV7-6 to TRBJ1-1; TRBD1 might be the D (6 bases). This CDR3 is CASSSQQGTEAFF. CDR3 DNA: TGTGCCAGCAGCTCTCAACAGGGAACTGAAGCTTTCTTT. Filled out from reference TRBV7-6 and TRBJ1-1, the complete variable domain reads GAGVSQSPRYKVTKRGQDVALRCDPISGHVSLYWYRQALGQGPEFLTYFNYEAQQDKSGLPNDRFSAERPEGSISTLTIQRTEQRDSAMYRCASSSQQGTEAFFGQGTRLTVV.